This T cell receptor beta chain is from a study of T-cell reconstitution after alpha-beta-depleted transplantation in children. Study-wide results and caveats: Once a year had passed after transplant, T-cell counts and diversity came mostly from newly produced T cells. Two months or so post-transplant, alpha-beta T cells reportedly derived from several hundred expanded graft clones. After transplant, high TCRbeta diversity at day 60 in some patients arose from surviving recipient T cells and thymic progenitors.

This clonotype was seen at least ten times. Its antigen remains unknown. In germline, CDR1 is MNHEY, CDR2 SVGAGI. Trimming took off 2 bases at V and 0 bases at J, with 9 bases between the two ends. The CDR3 contains 15 residues. TCRbeta library construction was performed incorporating unique molecular identifiers. TCRdb passed the PCR reads through MiXCR, listing each CDR3 protein once. Of 500,000 or so distinct CDR3 sequences detected, more than 9.5% appear once; the ten largest clones hold approximately 15%. This specimen consisted of PBMCs, mostly from graft donor cells, obtained 180 days after TCRalphabeta/CD19-depleted stem cell transplant. This sequence originates from a female patient between 2 and 10 years old who had a stem cell transplant for aplastic anemia, so the T cells may come from the graft donor. The chain recombines TRBV6-5 with TRBJ2-3; no clear D gene. The CDR3 DNA follows: TGTGCCAGCAGTTACGGCCCCTCTAGCACAGATACGCAGTATTTT. Protein sequence: CASSYGPSSTDTQYF.